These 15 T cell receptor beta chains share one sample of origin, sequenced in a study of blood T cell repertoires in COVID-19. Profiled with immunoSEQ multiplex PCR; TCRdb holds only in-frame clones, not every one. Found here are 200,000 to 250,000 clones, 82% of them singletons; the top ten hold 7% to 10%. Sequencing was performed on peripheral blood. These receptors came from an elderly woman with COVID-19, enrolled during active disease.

DNA for the CDR3: TGTGCCAGCAGCTCACTAGCCGGGACAGGGCGCTATGGCTACACCTTC. It specifies CASSSLAGTGRYGYTF. This chain links TRBV7-8 with TRBJ1-2; 9 bases are shared with TRBD1. Per germline, CDR1 SGHVS and CDR2 FQNEAQ. With V trimmed by 4 bases and J by 4 bases, 10 bases remained unmatched. This CDR3 spans 16 amino acids.

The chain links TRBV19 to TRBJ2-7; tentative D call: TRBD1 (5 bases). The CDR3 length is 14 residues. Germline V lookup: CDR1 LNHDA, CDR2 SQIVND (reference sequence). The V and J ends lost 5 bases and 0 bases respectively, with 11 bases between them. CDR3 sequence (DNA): TGTGCCAGTAGTGCAGACAGCTACTCCTACGAGCAGTACTTC. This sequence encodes CASSADSYSYEQYF. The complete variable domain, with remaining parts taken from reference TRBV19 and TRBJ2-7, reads DGGITQSPKYLFRKEGQNVTLSCEQNLNHDAMYWYRQDPGQGLRLIYYSQIVNDFQKGDIAEGYSVSREKKESFPLTVTSAQKNPTAFYLCASSADSYSYEQYFGPGTRLTVT.

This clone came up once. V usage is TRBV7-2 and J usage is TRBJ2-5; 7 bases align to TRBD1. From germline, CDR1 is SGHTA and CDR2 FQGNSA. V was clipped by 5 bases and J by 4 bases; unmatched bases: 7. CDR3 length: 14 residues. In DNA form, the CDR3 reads TGTGCCAGCAGCCCGACAGGGTTAGGAGAGACCCAGTACTTC. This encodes CASSPTGLGETQYF.

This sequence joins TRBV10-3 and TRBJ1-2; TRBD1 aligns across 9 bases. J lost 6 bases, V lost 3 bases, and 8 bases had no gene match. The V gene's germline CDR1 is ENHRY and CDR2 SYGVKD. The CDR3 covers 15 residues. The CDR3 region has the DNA TGTGCCATCAGTGACCAAGACAGGGGGAATCATGGCTACACCTTC. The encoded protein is CAISDQDRGNHGYTF.

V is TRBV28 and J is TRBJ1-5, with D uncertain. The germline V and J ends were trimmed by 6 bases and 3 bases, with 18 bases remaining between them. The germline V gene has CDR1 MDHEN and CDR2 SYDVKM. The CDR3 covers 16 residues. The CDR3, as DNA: TGTGCCAGCAGGCCAGCGAGGGCGGAAGCCAATCAGCCCCAGCATTTT. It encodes CASRPARAEANQPQHF.

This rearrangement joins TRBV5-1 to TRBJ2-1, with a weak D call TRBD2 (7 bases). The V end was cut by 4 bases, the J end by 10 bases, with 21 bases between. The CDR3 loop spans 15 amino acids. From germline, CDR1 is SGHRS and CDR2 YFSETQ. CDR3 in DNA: TGCGCCAGCAGCACTGGGGGGGCCAGCCAGGGAGAGCAGTTCTTC. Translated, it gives CASSTGGASQGEQFF.

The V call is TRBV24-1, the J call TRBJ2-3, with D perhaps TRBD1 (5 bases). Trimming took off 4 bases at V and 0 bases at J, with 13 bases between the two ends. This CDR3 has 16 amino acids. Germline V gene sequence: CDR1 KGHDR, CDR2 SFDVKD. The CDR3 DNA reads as TGTGCCACCAGTGAACCGGACAAGTCTAGCACAGATACGCAGTATTTT. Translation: CATSEPDKSSTDTQYF.

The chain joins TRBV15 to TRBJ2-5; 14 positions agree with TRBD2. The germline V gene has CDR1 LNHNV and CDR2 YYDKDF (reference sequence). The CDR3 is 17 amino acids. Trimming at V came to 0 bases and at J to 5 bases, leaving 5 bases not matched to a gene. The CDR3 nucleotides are TGTGCCACCAGCAGAGATGGGGGACTAGCGGGGGTTGAGACCCAGTACTTC. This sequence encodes CATSRDGGLAGVETQYF.

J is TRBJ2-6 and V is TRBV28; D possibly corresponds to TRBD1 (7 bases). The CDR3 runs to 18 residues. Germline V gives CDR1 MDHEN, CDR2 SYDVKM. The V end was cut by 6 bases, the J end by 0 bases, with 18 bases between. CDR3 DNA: TGTGCCAGCAGGTCGGTGGAGGGGGCCCTCTCTGGGGCCAACGTCCTGACTTTC. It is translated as CASRSVEGALSGANVLTF.

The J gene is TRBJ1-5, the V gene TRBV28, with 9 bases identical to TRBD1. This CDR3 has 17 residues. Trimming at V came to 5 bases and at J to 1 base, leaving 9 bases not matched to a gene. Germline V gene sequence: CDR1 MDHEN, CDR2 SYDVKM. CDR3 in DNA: TGTGCCAGCAGTCGAAGGACAGGGGAGACGAGCAATCAGCCCCAGCATTTT. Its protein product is CASSRRTGETSNQPQHF.

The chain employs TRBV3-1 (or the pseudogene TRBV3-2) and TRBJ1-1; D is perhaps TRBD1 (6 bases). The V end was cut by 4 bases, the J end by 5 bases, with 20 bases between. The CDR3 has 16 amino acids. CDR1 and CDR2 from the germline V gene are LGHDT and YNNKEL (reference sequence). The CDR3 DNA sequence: TGTGCCAGCAGCCGCGCCAAACCACAGGGAGCGACTGAAGCTTTCTTT. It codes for CASSRAKPQGATEAFF.

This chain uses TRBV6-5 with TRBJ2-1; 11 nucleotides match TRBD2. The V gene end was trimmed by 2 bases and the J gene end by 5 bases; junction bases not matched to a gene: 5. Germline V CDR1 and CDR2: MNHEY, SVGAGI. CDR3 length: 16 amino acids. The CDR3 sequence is CASSYGGLAVNNEQFF. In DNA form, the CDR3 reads TGTGCCAGCAGTTACGGGGGACTAGCGGTTAACAATGAGCAGTTCTTC.

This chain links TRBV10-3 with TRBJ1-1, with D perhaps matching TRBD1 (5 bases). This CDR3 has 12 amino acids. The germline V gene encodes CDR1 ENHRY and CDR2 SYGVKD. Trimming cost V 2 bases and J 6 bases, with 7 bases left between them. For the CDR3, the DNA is TGTGCCATCAGTGAGAGGGGCCCTGAAGCTTTCTTT. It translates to CAISERGPEAFF.

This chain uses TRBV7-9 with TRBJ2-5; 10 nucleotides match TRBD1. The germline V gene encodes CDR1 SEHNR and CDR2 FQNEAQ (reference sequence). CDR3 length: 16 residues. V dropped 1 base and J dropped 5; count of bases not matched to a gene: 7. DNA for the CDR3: TGTGCCAGCAGCTTAGGAGACAGGGGGCTCCTGGAGACCCAGTACTTC. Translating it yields CASSLGDRGLLETQYF.

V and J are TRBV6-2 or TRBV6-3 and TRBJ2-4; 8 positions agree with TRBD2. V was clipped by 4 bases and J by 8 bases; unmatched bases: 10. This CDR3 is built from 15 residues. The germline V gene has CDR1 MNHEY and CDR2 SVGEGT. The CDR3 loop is CASSSSGSRLDIQYF. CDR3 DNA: TGTGCCAGCAGTTCGAGCGGGAGCCGTCTGGACATTCAGTACTTC.